A selection of T cell receptor beta chains follows, all from one sample in a study of CD8 T cells in Susac syndrome. TCRdb processed the immunoSEQ multiplex PCR reads anew with MiXCR; each CDR3 protein has one entry. The data hold about 130,000 distinct CDR3 sequences, with roughly 96% observed a single time. Sequences were obtained from CD4+ T cells from PBMCs. The receptors come from a human donor in good health. Both conserved end residues are part of each CDR3. Each record gives: J gene, V gene, clone size, D gene, CDR3 protein, CDR3 DNA. A D gene is named only where the DNA matches it firmly. Only part of the rows carry a size: once, few, many, or a class if the clone is expanded.

TRBJ2-2	TRBV3-1	-	TRBD2	CASSQGRERTGELFF	TGTGCCAGCAGCCAGGGGCGGGAGCGCACCGGGGAGCTGTTTTTT
TRBJ1-1	TRBV7-9	once	-	CASNLGFGTEAFF	TGTGCCAGCAACCTAGGGTTCGGCACTGAAGCTTTCTTT
TRBJ2-2	TRBV12-3/TRBV12-4	once	-	CASNRMPQGTGELFF	TGTGCCAGCAACCGTATGCCCCAGGGGACCGGGGAGCTGTTTTTT
TRBJ2-5	TRBV20-1	-	-	CSARDGSSAQETQYF	TGCAGTGCTAGAGATGGGTCTAGCGCGCAAGAGACCCAGTACTTC
TRBJ2-1	TRBV24-1	-	-	CATSDLQMGEQFF	TGTGCCACCAGTGATTTGCAGATGGGCGAACAGTTCTTC
TRBJ2-5	TRBV29-1	-	-	CSVGGRGSQETQYF	TGCAGCGTTGGGGGCAGGGGCTCGCAAGAGACCCAGTACTTC
TRBJ2-7	TRBV13	-	-	CASSPAGTHYEQYF	TGTGCCAGCAGCCCAGCCGGGACTCATTACGAGCAGTACTTC
TRBJ1-1	TRBV5-1	-	-	CASSLVAGQGTEAFF	TGCGCCAGCAGCTTGGTGGCAGGGCAGGGGACTGAAGCTTTCTTT
TRBJ2-7	TRBV28	-	-	CASSLVHSSYEQYF	TGTGCCAGCAGTTTAGTTCACAGCTCCTACGAGCAGTACTTC
TRBJ1-4	TRBV29-1	once	-	CSVEEGSVNEKLFF	TGCAGCGTTGAAGAGGGCAGCGTTAATGAAAAACTGTTTTTT
TRBJ1-1	TRBV20-1	-	-	CSSIQGSNTEAFF	TGCAGTTCGATCCAGGGGTCGAACACTGAAGCTTTCTTT
TRBJ1-2	TRBV19	once	-	CASSPKGSYGYTF	TGTGCCAGTAGTCCCAAGGGGAGCTATGGCTACACCTTC
TRBJ2-4	TRBV28	-	TRBD1	CASSRNRGLVNIQYF	TGTGCCAGCAGCCGCAACAGGGGGTTAGTAAACATTCAGTACTTC
TRBJ1-2	TRBV18	-	-	CASSQGADGYTF	TGTGCCAGCTCACAGGGTGCCGATGGCTACACCTTC
TRBJ1-1	TRBV5-1	-	TRBD1	CASSPQPGQGVEAFF	TGCGCCAGCAGCCCACAGCCGGGACAGGGTGTCGAAGCTTTCTTT
TRBJ2-6	TRBV7-2	-	TRBD1	CASSTTGDHSGANVLTF	TGTGCCAGCAGCACGACAGGGGACCACTCTGGGGCCAACGTCCTGACTTTC
TRBJ2-4	TRBV15	once	-	CATSKGGLVGFYF	TGTGCCACCAGCAAGGGGGGGCTGGTAGGTTTTTACTTC
TRBJ1-1	TRBV7-2	once	-	CASSPQQGGTEAFF	TGTGCCAGCAGCCCCCAACAGGGTGGCACTGAAGCTTTCTTT
TRBJ2-2	TRBV20-1	-	-	CSARVGQRNTGELFF	TGCAGTGCTAGAGTGGGACAACGTAACACCGGGGAGCTGTTTTTT
TRBJ2-7	TRBV27	-	-	CASSKRGGISYEQYF	TGTGCCAGCAGTAAAAGGGGGGGGATCTCCTACGAGCAGTACTTC
TRBJ2-5	TRBV29-1	-	-	CSADLDQETQYF	TGCAGCGCTGACTTGGACCAAGAGACCCAGTACTTC
TRBJ1-2	TRBV27	once	TRBD1	CASSLGTGDYGYTF	TGTGCCAGCAGTTTAGGAACAGGGGACTATGGCTACACCTTC
TRBJ2-3	TRBV27	-	-	CASRRLDTQYF	TGTGCCAGCAGGAGACTAGATACGCAGTATTTT
TRBJ2-7	TRBV29-1	-	-	CSVSGGAYEQYF	TGCAGCGTTTCCGGGGGCGCCTACGAGCAGTACTTC
TRBJ2-7	TRBV7-2	-	-	CASSWGEESYEQYF	TGTGCCAGCAGCTGGGGGGAGGAATCCTACGAGCAGTACTTC
TRBJ2-7	TRBV28	once	-	CASNGGPGEQYF	TGTGCCAGCAACGGCGGGCCGGGGGAGCAGTACTTC
TRBJ2-1	TRBV3-1	-	TRBD2	CASSRPSGRNGDEQFF	TGTGCCAGCAGCCGCCCTAGCGGGAGAAACGGGGATGAGCAGTTCTTC
TRBJ2-7	TRBV6-2/TRBV6-3	once	-	CATYAPGTSYEQYF	TGTGCCACCTACGCCCCCGGGACATCCTACGAGCAGTACTTC
TRBJ2-2	TRBV6-6	-	-	CASFPGQGSIGELFF	TGTGCCAGCTTTCCTGGGCAGGGGAGTATCGGGGAGCTGTTTTTT
TRBJ2-5	TRBV5-1	-	-	CASSGGGPETQYF	TGCGCCAGCAGCGGAGGGGGGCCGGAGACCCAGTACTTC
TRBJ2-7	TRBV29-1	-	-	CSVVGRREQYF	TGCAGCGTTGTGGGGAGGAGGGAGCAGTACTTC
TRBJ2-1	TRBV18	-	-	CASSPPVDNEQFF	TGTGCCAGCTCACCACCCGTGGACAATGAGCAGTTCTTC
TRBJ2-7	TRBV12-3/TRBV12-4	-	-	CASSFQSHPTTEQYF	TGTGCCAGCAGTTTCCAGTCCCACCCTACCACCGAGCAGTACTTC
TRBJ2-7	TRBV20-1	-	-	CSASFRGLDEQYF	TGCAGTGCTAGTTTCAGGGGATTGGACGAGCAGTACTTC
TRBJ1-2	TRBV29-1	-	-	CSVLLSRGYTF	TGCAGCGTTCTTTTGTCGCGGGGCTACACCTTC
TRBJ2-1	TRBV7-9	-	-	CASSLAGDNEQFF	TGTGCCAGCAGCTTAGCGGGGGACAATGAGCAGTTCTTC